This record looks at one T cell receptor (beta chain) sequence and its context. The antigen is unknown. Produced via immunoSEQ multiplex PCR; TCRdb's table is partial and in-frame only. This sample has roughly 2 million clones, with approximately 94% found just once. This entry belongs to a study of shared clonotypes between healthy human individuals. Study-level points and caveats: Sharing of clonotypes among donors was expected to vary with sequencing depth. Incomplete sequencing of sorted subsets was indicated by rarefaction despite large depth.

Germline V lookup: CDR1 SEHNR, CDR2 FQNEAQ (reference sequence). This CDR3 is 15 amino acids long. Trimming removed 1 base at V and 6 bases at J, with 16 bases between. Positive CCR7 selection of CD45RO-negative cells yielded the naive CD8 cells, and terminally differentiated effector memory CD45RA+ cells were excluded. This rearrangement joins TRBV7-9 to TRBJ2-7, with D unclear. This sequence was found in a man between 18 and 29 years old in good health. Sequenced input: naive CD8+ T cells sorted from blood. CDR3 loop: CASSLGGILPAEQYF. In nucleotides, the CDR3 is TGTGCCAGCAGCTTAGGGGGAATACTCCCGGCCGAGCAGTACTTC.